Below, 23 T cell receptor beta chains from the same sample are listed, as sequenced in a study of T cells in localized non-small cell lung cancer. Here immunoSEQ multiplex PCR was the method, and the copy in TCRdb shows in-frame clones only, minus some. The top ten clones hold around 5.3% of a sample with approximately 28,000 clones, 80% to 85% of them seen once. Sequencing used peripheral blood mononuclear cells, obtained before any cancer treatment. The receptors here all came from a man aged 40 to 70 with stage III lung adenocarcinoma.

This chain joins TRBV11-1 and TRBJ1-1; D unclear. CDR3 size: 12 residues. The germline CDR1 and CDR2 sequences are SGHAT and FQDESV (reference sequence). The V and J ends lost 5 bases and 11 bases respectively, with 15 bases between them. In nucleotides, the CDR3 is TGTGCCAGCAGCCCGGACGGACGTAAGGCTTTCTTT. Its translation is CASSPDGRKAFF.

The rearrangement joins TRBV6-1 to TRBJ1-5, with D hard to call. The V end was cut by 6 bases, the J end by 3 bases, with 9 bases between. Germline-derived CDR1 and CDR2 are MNHNS and SASEGT. This CDR3 has 13 residues. The CDR3 nucleotides read TGTGCCAGCAGATGGTCCTACAATCAGCCCCAGCATTTT. This translates into CASRWSYNQPQHF.

The V call is TRBV6-6, the J call TRBJ2-7; tentative D call: TRBD1 (6 bases). The CDR3 has 13 amino acids. The germline CDR1 and CDR2 sequences are MNHNY and SVGAGI (reference sequence). Deletions cut 1 base from V and 3 bases from J, with 7 bases between. The CDR3 DNA is TGTGCCAGCAGTTACTTACAGGGCTACGAGCAGTACTTC. It codes for CASSYLQGYEQYF.

This clone was found once. The rearrangement links TRBV2 to TRBJ2-7; 9 bases are shared with TRBD1. With 4 bases clipped from V and 1 base from J, the junction kept 2 bases outside the gene matches. The CDR3 has 14 amino acids. Germline CDR1 and CDR2: SNHLY and FYNNEI. The CDR3 DNA follows: TGTGCCAGCAGTGGGGACAGGGTTTCCTACGAGCAGTACTTC. It encodes CASSGDRVSYEQYF.

This clone was counted once. The V and J genes are TRBV2 and TRBJ2-3; 13 bases are a match to TRBD2. V was pared by 7 bases and J by 4 bases, with 2 bases of the junction left unmatched. Germline V lookup: CDR1 SNHLY, CDR2 FYNNEI. The CDR3 is 14 amino acids. The CDR3 here is CASKGLAGSDTQYF. CDR3 bases: TGTGCCAGCAAGGGACTAGCGGGATCAGATACGCAGTATTTT.

The CDR3 loop is CASSLRQGDQPQHF. In DNA, the CDR3 is TGTGCCAGCAGCTTACGGCAGGGGGATCAGCCCCAGCATTTT. The chain carries TRBV7-2 and TRBJ1-5; 7 bases agree with TRBD1. This CDR3 is built from 14 residues. Germline loops: CDR1 SGHTA, CDR2 FQGNSA. V shed 2 bases and J 5 bases; nucleotides not matched to a gene: 3.

The CDR3 loop reads CASSAGQVWSGELFF. For the CDR3, the DNA is TGTGCCAGCAGTGCGGGACAGGTCTGGTCCGGGGAGCTGTTTTTT. The chain couples TRBV28 to TRBJ2-2; the match to TRBD1 covers 8 bases. Germline-derived CDR1 and CDR2 are MDHEN and SYDVKM. This CDR3 has 15 amino acids. V lost 5 bases and J lost 6; bases outside the gene matches: 8. The full variable domain, completed using reference TRBV28 and TRBJ2-2, is DVKVTQSSRYLVKRTGEKVFLECVQDMDHENMFWYRQDPGLGLRLIYFSYDVKMKEKGDIPEGYSVSREKKERFSLILESASTNQTSMYLCASSAGQVWSGELFFGEGSRLTVL.

V gene TRBV5-1 combines with J gene TRBJ2-1; 7 nucleotides match TRBD1. Losses at the gene ends were 0 bases for V and 9 bases for J; bases not matched to a gene: 18. CDR3 length: 18 amino acids. Germline CDR1 reads SGHRS; CDR2 reads YFSETQ. The CDR3 region is CASSLVTPGQRGNGEQFF. The CDR3 DNA follows: TGCGCCAGCAGCTTGGTTACACCGGGACAGCGAGGGAACGGTGAGCAGTTCTTC.

The chain recombines TRBV5-4 with TRBJ2-7; D gene ambiguous. V was cut by 3 bases and J by 3 bases, with 10 bases left in between. From germline, CDR1 is SGHNT and CDR2 YYREEE (reference sequence). The CDR3 is made up of 13 amino acids. CDR3 bases: TGTGCCAGCAGCTATGACCGAGACTACGAGCAGTACGTC. Amino acid sequence: CASSYDRDYEQYV.

The sample holds one count of this clone. The CDR3 here is CASSLQRDTQYF. CDR3 nucleotide sequence: TGTGCCAGCAGCCTACAGCGAGATACGCAGTATTTT. The chain recombines TRBV4-2 with TRBJ2-3; D unclear. CDR1 and CDR2 (germline): LGHNA, YNFKEQ. With 4 bases removed from V and 5 bases from J, the gap between germline ends came to 7 bases. The CDR3 extends over 12 amino acids.

The rearrangement joins TRBV4-1 to TRBJ2-3, with 7 bases matching TRBD2. The germline gives CDR1 MGHRA, CDR2 YSYEKL. V shed 1 base, J shed 4 bases, and the junction held 8 bases outside the gene matches. The CDR3 is made up of 16 amino acids. CDR3 nucleotide sequence: TGCGCCAGCAGCCAAGCCCAGGGAAGCGGGGCAGATACGCAGTATTTT. Residues: CASSQAQGSGADTQYF.

V is TRBV6-5 and J is TRBJ1-4, with D unresolved. Germline V gene data show CDR1 as MNHEY and CDR2 as SVGAGI. The CDR3 loop spans 15 amino acids. Trimming removed 0 bases at V and 4 bases at J, with 9 bases between. The CDR3 protein is CASSYSAYGNEKLFF. The DNA for the CDR3 is TGTGCCAGCAGTTACTCGGCGTATGGTAATGAAAAACTGTTTTTT.

This chain links TRBV2 with TRBJ2-1; TRBD2 agrees at 7 bases. J was trimmed by 0 bases and V by 10 bases; bases with no gene match: 9. The CDR3 contains 15 residues. CDR1 and CDR2 from the germline V gene are SNHLY and FYNNEI. The CDR3 coding sequence is TGTGCCACCTCTGGGGGGGGTAGCTCCTACAATGAGCAGTTCTTC. This codes for CATSGGGSSYNEQFF.

V is TRBV7-2 and J is TRBJ1-2; 8 nucleotides agree with TRBD1. This CDR3 is 16 amino acids long. Trimming at V came to 4 bases and at J to 4 bases, leaving 11 bases not matched to a gene. Looked up from germline, CDR1 is SGHTA and CDR2 is FQGNSA. The CDR3 region has the DNA TGTGCCAGCAGCTCTGATCCGGGACAGGACAGCTATGGCTACACCTTC. Encoded protein: CASSSDPGQDSYGYTF.

This chain joins TRBV2 and TRBJ2-2; 12 bases match TRBD2. V lost 4 bases to trimming and J lost 6 bases; unmatched junction nucleotides: 3. Germline V lookup: CDR1 SNHLY, CDR2 FYNNEI. The CDR3 runs 15 residues. CDR3 loop: CASSVGTSGPGELFF. In nucleotides, the CDR3 is TGTGCCAGCAGTGTAGGGACTAGCGGGCCCGGGGAGCTGTTTTTT.

This sequence joins TRBV21-1 and TRBJ1-5. TRBV21-1 is assigned pseudogene status. The CDR3 totals 14 residues. This CDR3 is CASSKAIVGQPQHF. The CDR3 region has the DNA TGTGCCAGCAGCAAAGCCATAGTCGGCCAGCCCCAGCATTTT.

V and J are TRBV11-3 and TRBJ2-1, with 8 positions matching TRBD2. CDR1 and CDR2 (germline): SGHNT, YENEEA. With V trimmed by 6 bases and J by 4 bases, 2 bases remained unmatched. The length of the CDR3 is 13 residues. The CDR3 reads CASSSSGYNEQFF. The CDR3 DNA reads as TGTGCCAGCAGTTCTAGCGGGTACAATGAGCAGTTCTTC.

This clone was seen once. The gene calls are TRBV28 and TRBJ1-2; D may be TRBD1 (6 bases). The V end lost 5 bases, the J end lost 8 bases, and 12 bases lay between the germline ends. Per germline, CDR1 MDHEN and CDR2 SYDVKM. The CDR3 loop spans 12 amino acids. The CDR3 DNA follows: TGTGCCAGCAGTCCCGACAGGAGGGGCTACACCTTC. The encoded protein is CASSPDRRGYTF.

This clone is a singleton in its sample. The rearrangement joins TRBV30 to TRBJ1-5, with D unresolved. The CDR3 extends over 14 amino acids. Germline lookup yields CDR1 GTSNPN and CDR2 SVGIG (reference sequence). Trimming pared 2 bases from V and 2 bases from J, leaving 10 bases between. DNA of the CDR3: TGTGCCTGGAGTCTCGCAGGAGGCAATCAGCCCCAGCATTTT. As protein: CAWSLAGGNQPQHF.

The chain couples TRBV2 to TRBJ2-7; possible D gene TRBD2, 5 bases. V was cut by 3 bases and J by 8 bases, with 17 bases left in between. This CDR3 comprises 14 residues. Germline V lookup: CDR1 SNHLY, CDR2 FYNNEI. The CDR3 DNA is TGTGCCAGCAGTGAGGCGAGGGCGGCTACTCAGCAGTACGTC. It yields the protein CASSEARAATQQYV.

Details on this clone: An end of the junction differs from the germline gene, which may be a read error. The identical CDR3 is also encoded by other nucleotide sequences in the sample. The rearrangement uses TRBV4-1 and TRBJ2-1; no clear D gene. The length of the CDR3 is 16 residues. CDR1 and CDR2 from the germline V gene are MGHRA and YSYEKL. The CDR3 loop reads CASSQVRLMVYNEQFF. CDR3 nucleotide sequence: TGCGCCAGCAGCCAAGTGAGGTTGATGGTTTACAATGAGCAATTCTTC.

The CDR3 is CASRRDFNYEQYF. The CDR3 region has the DNA TGTGCCAGCAGACGGGACTTTAACTACGAGCAGTACTTC. V is TRBV6-6 and J is TRBJ2-7; a possible D gene is TRBD2 (6 bases). This CDR3 has 13 residues. Germline lookup yields CDR1 MNHNY and CDR2 SVGAGI (reference sequence). The V gene lost 6 bases and the J gene lost 3 bases, with 12 bases spanning the gap.

The chain uses TRBV28 and TRBJ2-7; TRBD1 matches at 11 bases. V shed 4 bases and J 3 bases; nucleotides not matched to a gene: 5. Germline V CDR1 and CDR2: MDHEN, SYDVKM. CDR3 length: 15 residues. The DNA for the CDR3 is TGTGCCAGCAGTTCAGCCGGGACAGGGGGCTACGAGCAGTACTTC. This encodes CASSSAGTGGYEQYF.